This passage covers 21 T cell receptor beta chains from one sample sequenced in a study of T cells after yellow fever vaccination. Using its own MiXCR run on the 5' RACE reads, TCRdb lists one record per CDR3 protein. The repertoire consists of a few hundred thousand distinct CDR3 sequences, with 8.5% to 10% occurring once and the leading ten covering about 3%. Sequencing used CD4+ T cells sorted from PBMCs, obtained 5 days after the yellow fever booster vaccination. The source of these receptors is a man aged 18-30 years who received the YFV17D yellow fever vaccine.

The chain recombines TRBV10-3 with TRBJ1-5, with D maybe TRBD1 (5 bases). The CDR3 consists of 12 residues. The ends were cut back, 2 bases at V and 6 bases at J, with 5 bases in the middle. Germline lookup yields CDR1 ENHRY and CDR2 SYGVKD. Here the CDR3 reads CAISEQGQPQHF. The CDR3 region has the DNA TGTGCCATCAGTGAGCAGGGTCAGCCCCAGCATTTT.

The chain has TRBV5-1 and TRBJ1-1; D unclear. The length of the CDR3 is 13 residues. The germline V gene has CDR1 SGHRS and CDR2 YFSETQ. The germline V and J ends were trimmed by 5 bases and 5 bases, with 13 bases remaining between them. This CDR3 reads CASRLDQVTEAFF. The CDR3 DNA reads TGCGCCAGCAGATTAGATCAGGTTACTGAAGCTTTCTTT.

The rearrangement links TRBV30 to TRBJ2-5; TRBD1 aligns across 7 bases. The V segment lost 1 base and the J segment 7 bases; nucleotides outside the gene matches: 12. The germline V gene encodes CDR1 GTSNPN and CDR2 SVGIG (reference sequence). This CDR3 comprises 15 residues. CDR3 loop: CAWSGARAPGGTQYF. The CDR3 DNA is TGTGCCTGGAGTGGTGCCCGGGCTCCAGGGGGGACCCAGTACTTC. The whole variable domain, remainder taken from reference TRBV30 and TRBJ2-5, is SQTIHQWPATLVQPVGSPLSLECTVEGTSNPNLYWYRQAAGRGLQLLFYSVGIGQISSEVPQNLSASRPQDRQFILSSKKLLLSDSGFYLCAWSGARAPGGTQYFGPGTRLLVL.

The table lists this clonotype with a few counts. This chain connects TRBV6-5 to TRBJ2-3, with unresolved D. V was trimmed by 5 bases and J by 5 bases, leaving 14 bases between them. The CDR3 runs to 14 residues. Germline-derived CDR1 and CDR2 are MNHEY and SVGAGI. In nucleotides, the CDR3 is TGTGCCAGCAGTACCCCAAGTAGAAAAGATACGCAGTATTTT. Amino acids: CASSTPSRKDTQYF.

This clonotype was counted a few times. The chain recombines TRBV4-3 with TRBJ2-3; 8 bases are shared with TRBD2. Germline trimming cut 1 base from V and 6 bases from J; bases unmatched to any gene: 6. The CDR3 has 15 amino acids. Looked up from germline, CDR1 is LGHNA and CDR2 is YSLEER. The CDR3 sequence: CASSQVGGAGDTQYF. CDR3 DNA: TGCGCCAGCAGCCAAGTCGGGGGGGCAGGGGATACGCAGTATTTT.

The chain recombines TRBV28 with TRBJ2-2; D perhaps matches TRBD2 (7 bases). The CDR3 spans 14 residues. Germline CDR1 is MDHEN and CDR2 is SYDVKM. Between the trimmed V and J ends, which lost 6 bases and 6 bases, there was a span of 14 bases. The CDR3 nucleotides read TGTGCCAGCAGAAACGGGGGGCGAGCCGGGGAGCTGTTTTTT. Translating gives CASRNGGRAGELFF.

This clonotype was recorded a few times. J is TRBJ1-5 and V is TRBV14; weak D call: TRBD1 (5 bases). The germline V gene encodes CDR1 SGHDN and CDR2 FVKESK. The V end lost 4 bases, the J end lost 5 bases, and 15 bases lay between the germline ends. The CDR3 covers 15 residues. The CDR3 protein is CASSPRTGEHQPQHF. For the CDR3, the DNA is TGTGCCAGCAGCCCGCGGACGGGGGAACATCAGCCCCAGCATTTT. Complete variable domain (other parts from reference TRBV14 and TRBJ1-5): EAGVTQFPSHSVIEKGQTVTLRCDPISGHDNLYWYRRVMGKEIKFLLHFVKESKQDESGMPNNRFLAERTGGTYSTLKVQPAELEDSGVYFCASSPRTGEHQPQHFGDGTRLSIL.

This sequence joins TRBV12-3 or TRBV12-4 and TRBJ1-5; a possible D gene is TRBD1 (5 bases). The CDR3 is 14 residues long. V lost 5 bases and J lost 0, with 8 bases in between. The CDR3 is CASSLGASNQPQHF. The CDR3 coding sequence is TGTGCCAGCAGTCTTGGGGCTAGCAATCAGCCCCAGCATTTT.

The CDR3 DNA sequence: TGCGCCAGCAGCGATTTTGGGACAGGGGGCACCGGGGAGCTGTTTTTT. Translated, it gives CASSDFGTGGTGELFF. V and J are TRBV5-1 and TRBJ2-2; 11 positions match TRBD1. V shed 4 bases, J shed 4 bases, and the junction held 6 bases outside the gene matches. The CDR3 runs 16 residues. Germline V gives CDR1 SGHRS, CDR2 YFSETQ.

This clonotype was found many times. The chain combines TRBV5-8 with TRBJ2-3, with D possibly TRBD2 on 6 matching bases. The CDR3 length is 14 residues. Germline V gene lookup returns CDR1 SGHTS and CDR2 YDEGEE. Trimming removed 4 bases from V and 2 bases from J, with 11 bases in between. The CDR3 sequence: CASSTGTFTDTQYF. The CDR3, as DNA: TGTGCCAGCAGCACCGGGACTTTCACAGATACGCAGTATTTT.

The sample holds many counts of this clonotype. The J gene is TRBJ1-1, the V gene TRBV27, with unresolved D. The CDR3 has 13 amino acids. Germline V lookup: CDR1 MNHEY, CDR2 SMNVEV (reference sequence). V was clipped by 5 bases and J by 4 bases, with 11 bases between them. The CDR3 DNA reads TGTGCCAGCAGTCTAGGACTTTTCACTGAAGCTTTCTTT. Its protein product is CASSLGLFTEAFF.

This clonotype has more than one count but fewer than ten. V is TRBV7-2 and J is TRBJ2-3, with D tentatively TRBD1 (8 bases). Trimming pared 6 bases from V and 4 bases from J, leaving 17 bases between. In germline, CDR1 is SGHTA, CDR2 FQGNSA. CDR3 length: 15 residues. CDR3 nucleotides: TGTGCCAGCAGTTCACAGGGGGGGAGGGCAGATACGCAGTATTTT. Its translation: CASSSQGGRADTQYF.

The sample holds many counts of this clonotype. The CDR3 here is CASSLGLAGGNQETQYF. The CDR3 nucleotides are TGTGCCAGCAGCTTGGGACTAGCGGGGGGCAACCAAGAGACCCAGTACTTC. V and J are TRBV7-2 and TRBJ2-5, with 15 bases that match TRBD2. Looked up from germline, CDR1 is SGHTA and CDR2 is FQGNSA. The ends lost 3 bases at V and 0 bases at J; junction bases unmatched: 2. The CDR3 spans 17 residues.

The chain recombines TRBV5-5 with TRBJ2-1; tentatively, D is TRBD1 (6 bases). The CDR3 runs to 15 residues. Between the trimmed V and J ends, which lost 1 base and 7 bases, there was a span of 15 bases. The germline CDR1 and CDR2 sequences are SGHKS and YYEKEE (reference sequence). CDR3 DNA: TGTGCCAGCAGCTTGTGGGGCCAGGGGCCAAATGAGCAGTTCTTC. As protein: CASSLWGQGPNEQFF. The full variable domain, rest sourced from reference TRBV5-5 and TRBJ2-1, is DAGVTQSPTHLIKTRGQQVTLRCSPISGHKSVSWYQQVLGQGPQFIFQYYEKEERGRGNFPDRFSARQFPNYSSELNVNALLLGDSALYLCASSLWGQGPNEQFFGPGTRLTVL.

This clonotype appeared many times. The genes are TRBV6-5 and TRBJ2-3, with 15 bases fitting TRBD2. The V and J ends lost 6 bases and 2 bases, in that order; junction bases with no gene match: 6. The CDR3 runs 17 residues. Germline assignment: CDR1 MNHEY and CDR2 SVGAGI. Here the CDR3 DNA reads TGTGCCAGCAGGCGGACTAGCGGGGGGGCCCACACAGATACGCAGTATTTT. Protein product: CASRRTSGGAHTDTQYF.

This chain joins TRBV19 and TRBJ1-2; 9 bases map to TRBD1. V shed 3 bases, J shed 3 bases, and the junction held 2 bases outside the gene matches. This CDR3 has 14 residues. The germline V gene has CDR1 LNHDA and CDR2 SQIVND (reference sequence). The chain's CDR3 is CASSIGTGHYGYTF. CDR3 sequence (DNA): TGTGCCAGTAGTATCGGGACAGGGCACTATGGCTACACCTTC.

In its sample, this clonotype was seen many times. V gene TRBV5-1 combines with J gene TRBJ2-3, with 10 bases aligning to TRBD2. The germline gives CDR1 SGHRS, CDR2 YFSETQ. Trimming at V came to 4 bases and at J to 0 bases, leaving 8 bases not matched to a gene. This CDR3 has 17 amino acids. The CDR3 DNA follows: TGCGCCAGCAGCGACTATAGCGGGGGGATGAGCACAGATACGCAGTATTTT. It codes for CASSDYSGGMSTDTQYF.

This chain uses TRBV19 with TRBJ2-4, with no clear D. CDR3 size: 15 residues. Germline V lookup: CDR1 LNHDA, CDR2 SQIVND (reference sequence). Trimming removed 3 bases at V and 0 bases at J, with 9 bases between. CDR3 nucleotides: TGTGCCAGTAGTATGGCGGTCGTAGCCAAAAACATTCAGTACTTC. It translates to CASSMAVVAKNIQYF.

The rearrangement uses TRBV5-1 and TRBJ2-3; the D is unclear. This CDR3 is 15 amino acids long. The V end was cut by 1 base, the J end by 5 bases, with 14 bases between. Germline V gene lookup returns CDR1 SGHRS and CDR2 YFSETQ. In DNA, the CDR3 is TGCGCCAGCAGCTTGTCGGCTAGTTTAGTAGATACGCAGTATTTT. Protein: CASSLSASLVDTQYF.

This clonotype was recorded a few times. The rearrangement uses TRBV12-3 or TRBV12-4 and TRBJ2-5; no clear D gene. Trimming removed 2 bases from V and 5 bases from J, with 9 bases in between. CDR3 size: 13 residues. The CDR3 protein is CASSLRVLETQYF. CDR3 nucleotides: TGTGCCAGCAGTTTACGGGTATTGGAGACCCAGTACTTC.

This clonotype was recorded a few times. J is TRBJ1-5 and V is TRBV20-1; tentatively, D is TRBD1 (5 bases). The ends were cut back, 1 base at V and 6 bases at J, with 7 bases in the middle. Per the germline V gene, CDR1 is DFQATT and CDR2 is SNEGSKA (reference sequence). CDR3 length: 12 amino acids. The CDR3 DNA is TGCAGTGCTAGAGGCGGGGGTCAGCCCCAGCATTTT. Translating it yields CSARGGGQPQHF.